There are a few counts of the clone carrying this T cell receptor (beta chain). Its specificity is not known. cDNA prepared by RNA extraction and subsequent reverse transcription served as the template for sequencing. Some clones are missing from TCRdb's copy, which holds only in-frame ones; the method was immunoSEQ multiplex PCR. Of over 100,000 clones in the sample, around 49% are singletons; the top ten hold around a sixth. The data belong to a study of CD8+ T cells in alopecia areata. Study summary: Tofacitinib exposure lasted 6 to 18 months, followed by 6 months off drug.

Regarding the study as a whole: Lesional scalp, especially alopecia totalis/universalis, showed higher clonality than normal scalp. Scalp data also include sequences from resident alphabeta T cells of normal skin.

This clonotype originated in a human donor with alopecia areata. The sequences come from CD8+ T cells sorted from blood, collected at week 0.

Written as DNA, the CDR3 is TGTGCCAGCAGCCAGGGACCCGATGGCTACACCTTC. The encoded protein is CASSQGPDGYTF. The chain employs TRBV13 and TRBJ1-2; perhaps TRBD1 as D (5 bases). Trimming shortened V by 5 bases and J by 6 bases, and 10 bases separated the two germline ends. Per the germline V gene, CDR1 is PRHDT and CDR2 is FYEKMQ (reference sequence). This CDR3 has 12 amino acids. Complete variable domain (other parts from reference TRBV13 and TRBJ1-2): AAGVIQSPRHLIKEKRETATLKCYPIPRHDTVYWYQQGPGQDPQFLISFYEKMQSDKGSIPDRFSAQQFSDYHSELNMSSLELGDSALYFCASSQGPDGYTFGSGTRLTVV.